The clone carrying this TCR beta chain was counted at least ten times. Molecular barcoding with unique molecular identifiers was used for the TCRbeta library. A single record per CDR3 protein comes from TCRdb applying MiXCR to the PCR reads. Here the sample spans 230,000 or so distinct CDR3 sequences, about 8.8% being singletons. In germline, CDR1 is SNHLY, CDR2 FYNNEI. With 5 bases removed from V and 7 bases from J, the gap between germline ends came to 23 bases. This CDR3 has 17 amino acids. The data originate from a study of T-cell reconstitution after alpha-beta-depleted transplantation in children.

This material consisted of PBMCs from the stem cell graft donor, taken from the stem cell graft. V is TRBV2 and J is TRBJ2-2, with D possibly matching TRBD1 (7 bases). This receptor was taken from a human donor who donated a stem cell graft to a child with SCID. CDR3 amino acids: CASSPRIQGGNGGELFF. The CDR3 coding sequence is TGTGCCAGCAGTCCCAGGATCCAGGGGGGAAACGGCGGGGAGCTGTTTTTT.